What follows are 17 T cell receptor beta chains derived from one specimen sequenced in a study of T cell responses to AZD1222 COVID-19 vaccine. Only in-frame clones appear in the TCRdb table, and some are missing; sequencing was by immunoSEQ multiplex PCR. Of roughly 180,000 clones listed, about 93% are singletons. The specimen was peripheral blood, collected 28 days after the second dose of the MenACWY control vaccine. These receptors originate from an adult who received the MenACWY meningococcal vaccine as a control.

The chain links TRBV4-2 to TRBJ2-7; D remains ambiguous. The germline V gene encodes CDR1 LGHNA and CDR2 YNFKEQ. Trimming stripped 0 bases from V and 2 bases from J, with 11 bases between. The CDR3 consists of 15 residues. CDR3 amino acids: CASSQEGNRAYEQYF. The CDR3 nucleotides are TGTGCCAGCAGCCAAGAGGGCAACAGAGCCTACGAGCAGTACTTC.

This sequence joins TRBV29-1 and TRBJ1-1; no reliable D call. Trimming left V 6 bases short and J 2 bases short, with 10 bases between. The CDR3 runs to 12 residues. Germline CDR1 SQVTM, CDR2 ANQGSEA. This CDR3 reads CSVAEGNTEAFF. The CDR3 nucleotides are TGCAGCGTGGCGGAGGGTAACACTGAAGCTTTCTTT.

Turning to this clone: Without the conserved terminal phenylalanine or tryptophan, this CDR3 likely stems from a read error. The chain joins TRBV27 to TRBJ1-5; D is undetermined. Germline assignment: CDR1 MNHEY and CDR2 SMNVEV (reference sequence). This CDR3 has 15 amino acids. V was clipped by 5 bases and J by 0 bases, with 11 bases between them. CDR3 in DNA: TGTGCCAGCAGTCCCTCCACATATAGCAATCAGCCCCAGCATCTT. This codes for CASSPSTYSNQPQHL.

This clone was seen once. DNA of the CDR3: TGTGCCAGCAGTTTATTTTACCCTGGGACAGACCCCGGAGGAAACACCATATATTTT. Translation gives CASSLFYPGTDPGGNTIYF. The chain is built from TRBV27 and TRBJ1-3; the match to TRBD1 covers 7 bases. Germline CDR1 is MNHEY and CDR2 is SMNVEV (reference sequence). The CDR3 has 19 amino acids. J was trimmed by 4 bases and V by 1 base; bases with no gene match: 16.

The chain combines TRBV4-2 with TRBJ2-5, with D perhaps TRBD2 (5 bases). Trimming left V 4 bases short and J 3 bases short, with 15 bases between. From germline, CDR1 is LGHNA and CDR2 YNFKEQ. The CDR3 is 15 amino acids. CDR3 sequence reads: CASSPIQEVEETQYF. The CDR3 nucleotides read TGTGCCAGCAGCCCGATCCAGGAGGTTGAAGAGACCCAGTACTTC.

V gene TRBV7-9 combines with J gene TRBJ1-2, with TRBD1 as a possible D gene (5 bases). CDR3 length: 15 residues. Germline lookup yields CDR1 SEHNR and CDR2 FQNEAQ (reference sequence). V gave up 1 base and J gave up 1 base, with 10 bases separating them. The CDR3 here is CASSLGGMGNYGYTF. The DNA for the CDR3 is TGTGCCAGCAGCTTAGGGGGGATGGGTAACTATGGCTACACCTTC.

The J gene is TRBJ1-1, the V gene TRBV5-1; possibly TRBD1 for D (6 bases). V gave up 0 bases and J gave up 0 bases, with 9 bases separating them. The germline gives CDR1 SGHRS, CDR2 YFSETQ. The CDR3 runs 15 residues. CDR3 sequence (DNA): TGCGCCAGCAGCTTGGGTACAGGGCTGAACACTGAAGCTTTCTTT. Translation gives CASSLGTGLNTEAFF.

This clone appeared once. The V and J genes are TRBV24-1 and TRBJ1-1, with D unresolved. Germline assignment: CDR1 KGHDR and CDR2 SFDVKD. Trimming shortened V by 7 bases and J by 6 bases, and 11 bases separated the two germline ends. The CDR3 has 12 residues. CDR3 coding DNA: TGTGCCACCAGCTCCAATGGGGCTGAAGCTTTCTTT. Translating gives CATSSNGAEAFF.

The V and J genes are TRBV12-3 or TRBV12-4 and TRBJ1-5; tentatively, D is TRBD1 (5 bases). The V end lost 3 bases, the J end lost 6 bases, and 9 bases lay between the germline ends. The CDR3 is 13 residues long. This CDR3 reads CASSFDQGQPQHF. The DNA of the CDR3 is TGTGCCAGCAGTTTTGATCAGGGTCAGCCCCAGCATTTT.

This chain uses TRBV11-1 with TRBJ2-5; D is possibly TRBD2 (5 bases). Looked up from germline, CDR1 is SGHAT and CDR2 is FQDESV (reference sequence). The CDR3 consists of 15 residues. Trimming cost V 6 bases and J 2 bases, with 16 bases left between them. CDR3 residues: CASSKTGFQQETQYF. The CDR3 DNA reads as TGTGCCAGCAGTAAAACGGGGTTTCAACAAGAGACCCAGTACTTC.

This rearrangement joins TRBV12-1 to TRBJ2-1; the table's TRBD2 call for D was not verified on the DNA. TRBV12-1 represents a pseudogene. The CDR3 is 16 residues long. CDR3 protein: CASTITNGGTDNEQFF. In DNA form, the CDR3 reads TGTGCCAGCACCATTACGAATGGGGGGACTGACAATGAGCAGTTCTTC.

The chain joins TRBV21-1 to TRBJ1-2; TRBD1, as called in the table, went unchecked against the DNA. TRBV21-1 is described as a pseudogene. The CDR3 contains 14 residues. The CDR3 loop reads CASSKTGGAYGYTF. In DNA form, the CDR3 reads TGTGCCAGCAGCAAAACAGGGGGCGCCTATGGCTACACCTTC.

The chain links TRBV5-6 to TRBJ1-2; D is unresolved. Germline V gene sequence: CDR1 SGHDT, CDR2 YYEEEE. The length of the CDR3 is 15 residues. V shed 0 bases and J shed 2 bases, with 11 bases lying between them. The CDR3: CASSLGGKKNYGYTF. CDR3 nucleotide sequence: TGTGCCAGCAGCTTGGGAGGGAAAAAGAACTATGGCTACACCTTC.

The CDR3 reads CSVWTATYEQYF. The DNA for the CDR3 is TGCAGCGTTTGGACGGCTACCTACGAGCAGTACTTC. The chain is built from TRBV29-1 and TRBJ2-7; D is ambiguous. CDR3 length: 12 residues. CDR1 SQVTM and CDR2 ANQGSEA come from the germline V gene. The V and J ends lost 5 bases and 2 bases respectively, with 10 bases between them.

V usage is TRBV15 and J usage is TRBJ1-2; possibly TRBD1 for D (5 bases). The CDR3 sequence is 15 residues long. V lost 0 bases, J lost 3 bases, and 11 bases lay in between. Germline CDR1 and CDR2: LNHNV and YYDKDF (reference sequence). Written as DNA, the CDR3 is TGTGCCACCAGCAGAGATCAGGGAAAGTACTATGGCTACACCTTC. Amino acid sequence: CATSRDQGKYYGYTF. The full variable domain, with the rest looked up from reference TRBV15 and TRBJ1-2, is DAMVIQNPRYQVTQFGKPVTLSCSQTLNHNVMYWYQQKSSQAPKLLFHYYDKDFNNEADTPDNFQSRRPNTSFCFLDIRSPGLGDTAMYLCATSRDQGKYYGYTFGSGTRLTVV.

This chain links TRBV2 with TRBJ1-1; D possibly corresponds to TRBD1 (5 bases). V was cut by 10 bases and J by 5 bases, with 11 bases left in between. This CDR3 region has 11 residues. The germline V gene has CDR1 SNHLY and CDR2 FYNNEI. The CDR3 nucleotides are TGTGCCATAGGGGTTCGGACTGAAGCTTTCTTT. It specifies CAIGVRTEAFF.

The gene calls are TRBV18 and TRBJ1-1; D gene ambiguous. The CDR3 consists of 14 residues. The V and J ends lost 4 bases and 0 bases respectively, with 9 bases between them. Germline V gives CDR1 KGHSH, CDR2 LQKENI. CDR3 region: CASSHFPLNTEAFF. The CDR3, as DNA: TGTGCCAGCTCACACTTCCCCCTGAACACTGAAGCTTTCTTT.